This T cell receptor beta chain was identified during a study of cytomegalovirus exposure and HLA in healthy donors. Of note for this clone: No antigen is known for it.

The germline V and J ends were trimmed by 2 bases and 5 bases, with 16 bases remaining between them. The CDR3 has 16 amino acids. Germline lookup yields CDR1 SEHNR and CDR2 FQNEAQ (reference sequence). PCR primers comprised 60 Vbeta and 13 Jbeta primers. The protocol was immunoSEQ multiplex PCR, while the TCRdb copy is restricted to in-frame clones and leaves out a portion. The sample has roughly 200,000 clones, over 70% seen once. General observations from the study: Later analysis showed most CMV-associated TCR beta chains appearing HLA-restricted. It was assumed in the presence/absence analyses that sequencing depth was roughly uniform across donors.

The chain combines TRBV7-9 with TRBJ2-1; TRBD2 is a possible D gene (6 bases). This receptor was obtained from a man aged 35 to 55 in good health and CMV-seropositive. The sequencing sample was made of PBMCs. The CDR3 reads CASSLRAGRTDNEQFF. The CDR3 DNA follows: TGTGCCAGCAGCTTACGGGCGGGGAGGACGGACAATGAGCAGTTCTTC.